This T cell receptor (beta chain) was observed in a study of human T cells and chemical hapten exposure. Time point here: healthy volunteer bleed at 6 weeks. Unfractionated whole blood was the source of the extracted total RNA. V lost 5 bases to trimming and J lost 2 bases, with 13 bases between them. CDR3 length: 14 amino acids. Germline values: CDR1 LGHDT, CDR2 YNNKEL (reference sequence). Each CDR3 protein is one row after TCRdb ran MiXCR on the RACE reads. Here the sample spans approximately 79,000 distinct CDR3 sequences, about 9% being singletons. The sample holds many counts of this clonotype. The source is a male donor in good health. Some clones in this sample may be carry-over from other donors' samples. The sample was whole blood. The J gene is TRBJ2-7, the V gene TRBV3-1, with D perhaps given as TRBD1 or TRBD2 (5 bases each). CDR3 region: CASSARDRTYEQYF. For the CDR3, the DNA is TGTGCCAGCAGCGCCCGGGACCGAACCTACGAGCAGTACTTC.